These 9 T cell receptor beta chains were sequenced from one sample in a study of T cell repertoires in cytomegalovirus infection. TCRdb re-called the reads with MiXCR, one entry per CDR3 protein. The sample holds over 450,000 distinct CDR3 sequences; about 11% are singletons and the top ten take more than 8.5%. Sequenced sample: PBMCs. The receptors were gathered from a human donor in good health (CMV status not recorded). Some clones in this sample may be carry-over from other donors' samples.

This clonotype was picked up many times. The chain employs TRBV20-1 and TRBJ1-6; unclear D gene. CDR1 and CDR2 (germline): DFQATT, SNEGSKA (reference sequence). V was pared by 0 bases and J by 5 bases, with 11 bases between. The CDR3 extends over 15 amino acids. CDR3 nucleotides: TGCAGTGCTAGAGATCAACTCAGGAATAATTCACCCCTCCACTTT. Its protein product is CSARDQLRNNSPLHF.

The chain is built from TRBV20-1 and TRBJ2-7; 8 nucleotides line up with TRBD2. The V gene end was trimmed by 0 bases and the J gene end by 0 bases; junction bases not matched to a gene: 4. Germline V gene data show CDR1 as DFQATT and CDR2 as SNEGSKA (reference sequence). There are 15 residues in the CDR3. CDR3 loop: CSARDASGSSYEQYF. CDR3 coding DNA: TGCAGTGCTAGAGATGCCAGCGGGAGCTCCTACGAGCAGTACTTC.

This clonotype was found many times. The CDR3 loop is CASTPEEETQYF. The CDR3 DNA reads TGTGCCAGCACTCCGGAGGAAGAGACCCAGTACTTC. The rearrangement links TRBV2 to TRBJ2-5; tentatively, D is TRBD2 (5 bases). Germline V gene data show CDR1 as SNHLY and CDR2 as FYNNEI. CDR3 size: 12 residues. Trimming cost V 7 bases and J 3 bases, with 9 bases left between them.

This chain joins TRBV13 and TRBJ1-6; TRBD1 might be the D (5 bases). Trimming removed 5 bases from V and 7 bases from J, with 15 bases in between. This CDR3 is built from 15 residues. Germline V lookup: CDR1 PRHDT, CDR2 FYEKMQ (reference sequence). The CDR3 loop reads CASSARQQVNSPLHF. The CDR3 bases are TGTGCCAGCAGCGCTCGACAGCAAGTCAATTCACCCCTCCACTTT. The full variable domain, completed using reference TRBV13 and TRBJ1-6, is AAGVIQSPRHLIKEKRETATLKCYPIPRHDTVYWYQQGPGQDPQFLISFYEKMQSDKGSIPDRFSAQQFSDYHSELNMSSLELGDSALYFCASSARQQVNSPLHFGNGTRLTVT.

This clonotype was seen repeatedly, ten times or more. This chain uses TRBV3-1 with TRBJ1-1; the D gene is possibly TRBD1 (6 bases). Trimming left V 3 bases short and J 1 base short, with 18 bases between. Germline V gene data show CDR1 as LGHDT and CDR2 as YNNKEL (reference sequence). The CDR3 runs to 17 residues. CDR3 residues: CASSHVDSLLSNTEAFF. As DNA, the CDR3 is TGTGCCAGCAGCCATGTGGACAGCTTGCTCTCGAACACTGAAGCTTTCTTT.

This clonotype appeared a few times. V gene TRBV19 combines with J gene TRBJ2-2, with 7 bases aligning to TRBD1. The CDR3 length is 16 residues. Unmatched junction bases numbered 7, after V lost 2 bases and J lost 4 bases. The germline V gene encodes CDR1 LNHDA and CDR2 SQIVND (reference sequence). The CDR3 spells CASSIFGRGTTGELFF. CDR3 sequence (DNA): TGTGCCAGTAGTATATTCGGCAGGGGGACCACCGGGGAGCTGTTTTTT.

This sequence joins TRBV20-1 and TRBJ1-6; 11 positions agree with TRBD1. The CDR3 covers 14 residues. J lost 10 bases, V lost 3 bases, and 5 bases had no gene match. Germline CDR1 is DFQATT and CDR2 is SNEGSKA (reference sequence). The DNA of the CDR3 is TGCAGTGCTAGTAGGGGACAGGGGGAGTCACCCCTCCACTTT. As protein: CSASRGQGESPLHF.

The rearrangement links TRBV6-6 to TRBJ2-2, with 8 bases identical to TRBD2. Germline V gene sequence: CDR1 MNHNY, CDR2 SVGAGI (reference sequence). The CDR3 runs to 14 residues. With 8 bases clipped from V and 5 bases from J, the junction kept 7 bases outside the gene matches. The CDR3 bases are TGTGCCAGCTTCGGGAGGGGTCGGACCGGGGAGCTGTTTTTT. Translating it yields CASFGRGRTGELFF.

In its sample, this clonotype was seen a few times. The rearrangement joins TRBV14 to TRBJ1-3, with a possible D match to TRBD1 (5 bases). Germline CDR1 SGHDN, CDR2 FVKESK. CDR3 length: 15 residues. The V and J ends lost 4 bases and 1 base respectively, with 11 bases between them. CDR3 amino acids: CASSPTRVSGNTIYF. Written as DNA, the CDR3 is TGTGCCAGCAGCCCGACCAGGGTTTCTGGAAACACCATATATTTT.